Included here is one TCR beta chain sequence, with context. This specimen belongs to a study of T cells in Graves' hyperthyroidism and ophthalmopathy. Study in general: The initial diagnosis was the point when peripheral blood was collected, ahead of any treatment.

With a duration under 2 months, the hyperthyroidism was newly diagnosed in patients aged 18 to 65. Amplification of TCR beta CDR3 regions was performed using RNA transcripts as template. A first-round RT-PCR of the TCR CDR3 used the HTBI primer set. In TCRdb, the multiplex PCR reads were re-called with MiXCR into one record per CDR3 protein. The sample consists of about 270,000 distinct CDR3 sequences, about 25% of them appearing once. This CDR3 is 15 amino acids long. The V gene's germline CDR1 is MNHNS and CDR2 SASEGT. Trimming took off 1 base at V and 5 bases at J, with 14 bases between the two ends.

The TCR was taken from a man aged 35 to 55 with Graves' hyperthyroidism that later progressed to Graves' ophthalmopathy. The rearrangement joins TRBV6-1 to TRBJ2-5; possible D gene TRBD1, 5 bases. Material: blood. The DNA for the CDR3 is TGTGCCAGCAGTGAAGACAGGTCTAAGACGGAGACCCAGTACTTC. This gives the protein CASSEDRSKTETQYF.